This entry features one T cell receptor (beta chain) sequence. The target antigen is unknown. These data come from a study of OX40 agonist ivuxolimab in advanced cancers. The CDR3 contains 14 residues. The germline V gene encodes CDR1 PRHDT and CDR2 FYEKMQ (reference sequence). Trimming shortened V by 5 bases and J by 2 bases, and 12 bases separated the two germline ends. Points from the study as a whole: At 0.1 to 3.0 mg/kg, clonal expansion of CD4+ and CD8+ blood T cells had occurred by week 6.

Profiling relied on immunoSEQ multiplex PCR, and the TCRdb table lists in-frame clones only, not all of them. This sample has tens of thousands of clones, with 80% to 90% found just once. The receptor comes from an adult with an advanced solid tumor such as melanoma, head and neck, liver or kidney cancer. Here the sequenced sample was CD4+ or CD8+ T cells sorted from blood, taken in a trial of the OX40 agonist ivuxolimab. V and J are TRBV13 and TRBJ1-2; a weak D match, TRBD1 (6 bases). In DNA form, the CDR3 reads TGTGCCAGCAGCCAAGGACAGTCGAACTATGGCTACACCTTC. Translating gives CASSQGQSNYGYTF.